Included here is one T cell receptor (beta chain) sequence, with context. Its antigen is undetermined. The data are from a study of T cell responses to AZD1222 COVID-19 vaccine. Only in-frame clones appear in the TCRdb table, and some are missing; sequencing was by immunoSEQ multiplex PCR. The sample lists some 71,000 clones; roughly nine tenths were seen once. Overall study findings and caveats: Repertoires in all cases were sampled only once the peak T cell response had passed.

Germline-derived CDR1 and CDR2 are SGHTA and FQGTGA. The CDR3 has 16 amino acids. V was trimmed by 0 bases and J by 9 bases, leaving 15 bases between them. The gene calls are TRBV7-3 and TRBJ1-6; possible D gene TRBD1, 6 bases. This TCR came from an adult who received the AZD1222 COVID-19 vaccine. The specimen was peripheral blood, collected 28 days after the second AZD1222 dose. The CDR3 region is CASSLTGGHLGSPLHF. The CDR3 nucleotides read TGTGCCAGCAGCTTAACGGGGGGACACCTCGGTTCACCCCTCCACTTT.